A single TCR beta chain is shown here with its context. Its antigen is unidentified. These data come from a study of OX40 agonist ivuxolimab in advanced cancers. Study-level information: Patients got intravenous ivuxolimab at 0.01 to 10 mg/kg every 2 weeks. Dose-escalation subjects each had hepatocellular carcinoma, melanoma, renal cell or head and neck cancer. The study, taken as a whole, reports: On average, CD8+ T cells had more expanded clones than CD4+. Doses of 0.1 to 3.0 mg/kg were accompanied by clonal expansion of CD4+ and CD8+ blood T cells by week 6.

TCRdb's table, derived via immunoSEQ multiplex PCR, lists solely in-frame clones and lacks some. The top ten hold under 7% of the sample, which has fewer than 80,000 clones, over 75% seen once. This CDR3 is built from 12 residues. CDR1 is LGHNT and CDR2 is FRNRAP in the germline V gene. V trimming: 7 bases; J trimming: 3 bases; junction bases outside the gene matches: 3. The sequence was obtained from an adult with an advanced solid tumor such as melanoma, head and neck, liver or kidney cancer. The source material was CD4+ or CD8+ T cells sorted from blood, sampled in a trial of the OX40 agonist ivuxolimab. J is TRBJ2-7 and V is TRBV12-5; 7 bases match TRBD1. The CDR3 here is CASAPGGYEQYF. The CDR3 DNA sequence: TGTGCTAGTGCCCCAGGGGGCTACGAGCAGTACTTC.